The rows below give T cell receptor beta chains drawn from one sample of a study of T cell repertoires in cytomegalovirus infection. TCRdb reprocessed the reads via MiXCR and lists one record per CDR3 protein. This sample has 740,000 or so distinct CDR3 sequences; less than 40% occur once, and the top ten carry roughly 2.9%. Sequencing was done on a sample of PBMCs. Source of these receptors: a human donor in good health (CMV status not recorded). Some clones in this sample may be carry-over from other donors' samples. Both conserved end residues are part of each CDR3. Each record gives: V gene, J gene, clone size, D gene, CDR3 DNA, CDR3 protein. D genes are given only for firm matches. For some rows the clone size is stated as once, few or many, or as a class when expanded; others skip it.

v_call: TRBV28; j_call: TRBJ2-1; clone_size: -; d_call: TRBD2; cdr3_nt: TGTGCCAGTGGACTAGCGGGAGCCTACAATGAGCAGTTCTTC; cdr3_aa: CASGLAGAYNEQFF
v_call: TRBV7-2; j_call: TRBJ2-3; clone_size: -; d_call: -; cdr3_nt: TGTGCCAGCAGCTTTAGTCTTCGAAAGGCAGCTAGCACAGATACGCAGTATTTT; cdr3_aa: CASSFSLRKAASTDTQYF
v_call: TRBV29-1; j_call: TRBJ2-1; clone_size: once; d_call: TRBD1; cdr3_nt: TGCAGCGTTGAGCAGGCAGGGGGATCCAATGTGCAGTTCTTC; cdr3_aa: CSVEQAGGSNVQFF
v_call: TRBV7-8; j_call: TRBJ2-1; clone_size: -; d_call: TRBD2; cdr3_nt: TGTGCCAGCAGCTCCCTACTAGCGGGAGGTTACAATGAGCAGTTCTTC; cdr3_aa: CASSSLLAGGYNEQFF
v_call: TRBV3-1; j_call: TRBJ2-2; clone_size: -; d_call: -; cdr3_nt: TGTGCCAGCAAACCCCGACACACCGGGGAGCTGTTTTTT; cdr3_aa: CASKPRHTGELFF
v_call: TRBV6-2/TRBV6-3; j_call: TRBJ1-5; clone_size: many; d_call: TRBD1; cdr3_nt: TGTGCCAGCAGTTACTCGATACAGGGGGGGCCACCCACTCAGCCCCAGCATTTT; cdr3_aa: CASSYSIQGGPPTQPQHF
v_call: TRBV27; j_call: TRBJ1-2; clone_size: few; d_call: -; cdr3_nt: TGTGCCAGCAGTTTATCCCCTGGGTTCTATGGCTACACCTTC; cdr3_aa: CASSLSPGFYGYTF
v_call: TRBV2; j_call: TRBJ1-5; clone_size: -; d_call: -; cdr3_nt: TGTGCCAGCAGTGAATCTGGGGGGGGGCAGCCCCAGCATTTT; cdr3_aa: CASSESGGGQPQHF
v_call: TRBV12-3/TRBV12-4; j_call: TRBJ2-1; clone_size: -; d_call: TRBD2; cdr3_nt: TGTGCCAGCAGCCGGGGACTAGCGTTCTACAATGAGCAGTTCTTC; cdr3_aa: CASSRGLAFYNEQFF
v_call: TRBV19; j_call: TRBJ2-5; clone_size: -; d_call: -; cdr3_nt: TGTGCCAGTAGTCGGGGGAAGTGGGAGACCCAGTACTTC; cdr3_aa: CASSRGKWETQYF
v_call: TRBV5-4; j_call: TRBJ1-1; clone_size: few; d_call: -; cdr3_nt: TGTGCCAGCAGCTTAAGTAGCATGAACACTGAAGCTTTCTTT; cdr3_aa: CASSLSSMNTEAFF
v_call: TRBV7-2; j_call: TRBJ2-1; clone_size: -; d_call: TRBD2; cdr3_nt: TGTGCCAGCAGCGCGGGGACTAGCGGGAGCCATGAGCCGTTCTTC; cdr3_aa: CASSAGTSGSHEPFF
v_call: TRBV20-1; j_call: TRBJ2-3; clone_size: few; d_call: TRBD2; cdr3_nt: TGCAGTGCTAGACTTCTCGGGACTAGAGTAGCTACAGATACGCAGTATTTT; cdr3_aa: CSARLLGTRVATDTQYF
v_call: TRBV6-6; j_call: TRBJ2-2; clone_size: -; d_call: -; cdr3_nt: TGTGCCAGCAGTTACAGTCACAACACCGGGGAGCTGTTTTTT; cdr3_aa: CASSYSHNTGELFF
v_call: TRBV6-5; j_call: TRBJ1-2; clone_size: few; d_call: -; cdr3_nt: TGTGCCACCCTGAGACAGAGAGAGAAAAACTATGGCTACACCTTC; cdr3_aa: CATLRQREKNYGYTF
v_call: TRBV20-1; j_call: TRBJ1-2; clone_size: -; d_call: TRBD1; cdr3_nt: TGCAGTGCAGACGCGGGACAGGTAGCTAACTATGGCTACACCTTC; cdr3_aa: CSADAGQVANYGYTF
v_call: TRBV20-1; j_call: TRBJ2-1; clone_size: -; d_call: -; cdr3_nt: TGCAGTGCTAGTGACCCTCCGGTCGGAGTGGATGAGCAGTTCTTC; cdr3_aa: CSASDPPVGVDEQFF
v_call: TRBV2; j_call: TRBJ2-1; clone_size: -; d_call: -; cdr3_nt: TGTGCCAGCAGTGATCCTGGCCGCGACTCCTACAATGAGCAGTTCTTC; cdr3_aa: CASSDPGRDSYNEQFF
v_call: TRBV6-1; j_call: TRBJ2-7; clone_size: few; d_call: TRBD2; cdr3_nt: TGTGCCAGCAGTAGATGGACTAGCGGGAGGGCCCGAAAAAGGGACGGGCAGTACTTC; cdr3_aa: CASSRWTSGRARKRDGQYF
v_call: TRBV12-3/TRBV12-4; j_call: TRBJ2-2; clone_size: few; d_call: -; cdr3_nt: TGTGCCAGCAGTTTAAAGTCGGACGGGGAGCTGTTTTTT; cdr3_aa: CASSLKSDGELFF
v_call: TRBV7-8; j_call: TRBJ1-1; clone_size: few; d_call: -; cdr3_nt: TGTGCCAGCAGCTCCCGGGACAAGAAGGTCGAAGCTTTCTTT; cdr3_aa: CASSSRDKKVEAFF
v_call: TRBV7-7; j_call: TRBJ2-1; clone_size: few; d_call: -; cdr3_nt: TGTGCTAGCAGCTTACTGGTGGGAGGCGATTACAATGAGCAGTTCTTC; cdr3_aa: CASSLLVGGDYNEQFF
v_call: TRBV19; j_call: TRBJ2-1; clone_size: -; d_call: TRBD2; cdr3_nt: TGTGCCAGTAGTATCCCCGGCGGGAGCTCCTACAATGAGCAGTTCTTC; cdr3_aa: CASSIPGGSSYNEQFF
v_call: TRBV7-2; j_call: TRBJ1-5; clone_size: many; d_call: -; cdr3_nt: TGTGCCAGCAGCTTAATCAGCAATCAGCCCCAGCATTTT; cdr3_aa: CASSLISNQPQHF
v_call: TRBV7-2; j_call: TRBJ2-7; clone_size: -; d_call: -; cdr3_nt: TGTGCCAGCAGCTTAGCCCTGACCTACGAGCAGTACTTC; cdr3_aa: CASSLALTYEQYF
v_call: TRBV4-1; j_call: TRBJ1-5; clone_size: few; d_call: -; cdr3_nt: TGCGCCAGCAGCCCACAGGAAAGCAATCAGCCCCAGCATTTT; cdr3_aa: CASSPQESNQPQHF
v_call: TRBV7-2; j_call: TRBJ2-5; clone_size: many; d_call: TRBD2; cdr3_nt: TGTGCCAGCAGCTTAACTCGCGGGAGGGAGAGAGGGACCCAGTACTTC; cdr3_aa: CASSLTRGRERGTQYF
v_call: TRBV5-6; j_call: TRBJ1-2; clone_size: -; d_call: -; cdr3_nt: TGTGCCAGCAGCTTACCAGGCGGCCGCTACACCTTC; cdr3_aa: CASSLPGGRYTF
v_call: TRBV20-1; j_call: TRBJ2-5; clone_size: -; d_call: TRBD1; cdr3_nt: TGCAGTGTCACCCGGACAGGTCGTGAAGGGTACTTC; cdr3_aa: CSVTRTGREGYF
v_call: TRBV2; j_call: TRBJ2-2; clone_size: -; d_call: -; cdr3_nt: TGTGCCAGCAATTTAGGGGCTGAGGACACCGGGGAGCTGTTTTTT; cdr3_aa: CASNLGAEDTGELFF
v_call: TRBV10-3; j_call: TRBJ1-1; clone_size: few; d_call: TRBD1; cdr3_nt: TGTGCCATCAGGCGTCCCGGGACAGAAATGAACACTGAAGCTTTCTTT; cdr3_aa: CAIRRPGTEMNTEAFF
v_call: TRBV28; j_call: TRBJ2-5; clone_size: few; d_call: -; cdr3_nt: TGTGCCAGCAGACGCCGCCTCAGGGACCAGGAGACCCAGTACTTC; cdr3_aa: CASRRRLRDQETQYF
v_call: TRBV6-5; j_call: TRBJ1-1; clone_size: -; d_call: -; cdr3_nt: TGTGCCAGCAGTTACCCTGGGGATTTGAACACTGAAGCTTTCTTT; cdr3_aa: CASSYPGDLNTEAFF
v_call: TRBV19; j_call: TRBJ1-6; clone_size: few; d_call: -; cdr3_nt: TGTGCCAGTAGTCTTTCGGGACAAAGCTTACGTTCACCCCTCCACTTT; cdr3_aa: CASSLSGQSLRSPLHF
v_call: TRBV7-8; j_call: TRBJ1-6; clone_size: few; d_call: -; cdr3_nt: TGTGCCAGCAGCTTAAGGTTGGGCGATAATTCACCCCTCCACTTT; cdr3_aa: CASSLRLGDNSPLHF
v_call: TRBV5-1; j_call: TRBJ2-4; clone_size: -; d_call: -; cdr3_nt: TGCGCCAGCAGCCCCGCGGGGACCCCCATTCAGTACTTC; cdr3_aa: CASSPAGTPIQYF
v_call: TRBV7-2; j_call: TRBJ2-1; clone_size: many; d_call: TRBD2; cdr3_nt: TGTGCCAGCAGCTTATCCGGGACTAGCGCTCACAATGAGCAGTTCTTC; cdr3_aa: CASSLSGTSAHNEQFF
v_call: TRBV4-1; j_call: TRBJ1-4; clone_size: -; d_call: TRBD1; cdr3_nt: TGCGCCAGCAGCCCCTCGACAGGGGCGGCAAAACTGTTTTTT; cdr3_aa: CASSPSTGAAKLFF
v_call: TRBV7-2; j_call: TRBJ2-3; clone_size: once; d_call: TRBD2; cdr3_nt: TGTGCCAGCAGCTTCGGGACTAGCGGGGGCACAGATACGCAGTCTTTT; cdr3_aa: CASSFGTSGGTDTQSF
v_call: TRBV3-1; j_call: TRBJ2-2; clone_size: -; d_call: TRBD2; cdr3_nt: TGTGCCAGCAGCCAAGCGCTAGCGGGAGGGCCCGGGGAGCTGTTTTTT; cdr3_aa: CASSQALAGGPGELFF
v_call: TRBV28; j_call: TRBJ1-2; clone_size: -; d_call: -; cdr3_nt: TGTGCCGTTGGGGTTCGGGACTATGGCTACACCTTC; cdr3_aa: CAVGVRDYGYTF